This T cell receptor beta chain was obtained from a study of blood T cell repertoires in COVID-19. Turning to the study itself: Sites across the United States, Italy and Spain contributed samples from acute and convalescent COVID-19.

As originally analysed: By means of reference gene primer amplification, nucleated cell counts were estimated. The protocol was immunoSEQ multiplex PCR, while the TCRdb copy is restricted to in-frame clones and leaves out a portion. Clonal size and the V and J genes are those of that table, whereas D and trimming came from the DNA. The profile covers some 160,000 clones, with around 80% appearing a single time and less than 5.5% taken by the ten largest. Germline V gene sequence: CDR1 GTSNPN, CDR2 SVGIG (reference sequence). The CDR3 sequence is 15 residues long. V was clipped by 4 bases and J by 0 bases, with 13 bases between them.

The gene calls are TRBV30 and TRBJ1-3; weak D call: TRBD1 (6 bases). The sequence was collected from a man between 60 and 75 years old with acute or convalescent COVID-19. The material sequenced was peripheral blood. This CDR3 is CAWTRGGDSGNTIYF. The CDR3 DNA is TGTGCCTGGACCAGAGGGGGAGACTCTGGAAACACCATATATTTT.